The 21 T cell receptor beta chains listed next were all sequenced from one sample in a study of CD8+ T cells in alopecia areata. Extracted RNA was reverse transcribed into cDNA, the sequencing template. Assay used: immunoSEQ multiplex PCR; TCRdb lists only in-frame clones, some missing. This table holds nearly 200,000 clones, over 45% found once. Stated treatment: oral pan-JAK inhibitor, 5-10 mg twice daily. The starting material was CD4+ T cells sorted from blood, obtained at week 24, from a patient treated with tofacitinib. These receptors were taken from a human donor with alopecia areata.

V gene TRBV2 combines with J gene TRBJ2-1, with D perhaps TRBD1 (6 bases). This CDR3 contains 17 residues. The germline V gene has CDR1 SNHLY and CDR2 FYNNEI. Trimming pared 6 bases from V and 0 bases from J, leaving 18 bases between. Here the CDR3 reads CASREPDSAGSYNEQFF. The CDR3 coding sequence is TGTGCCAGCAGGGAACCGGACAGCGCGGGCTCCTACAATGAGCAGTTCTTC.

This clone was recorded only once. The CDR3 loop is CASQRQGGNQPQHF. CDR3 nucleotide sequence: TGTGCCAGCCAACGGCAGGGTGGCAATCAGCCCCAGCATTTT. J is TRBJ1-5 and V is TRBV2, with D possibly being TRBD1 (5 bases). Trimming cost V 8 bases and J 2 bases, with 13 bases left between them. Germline V gives CDR1 SNHLY, CDR2 FYNNEI. CDR3 size: 14 residues.

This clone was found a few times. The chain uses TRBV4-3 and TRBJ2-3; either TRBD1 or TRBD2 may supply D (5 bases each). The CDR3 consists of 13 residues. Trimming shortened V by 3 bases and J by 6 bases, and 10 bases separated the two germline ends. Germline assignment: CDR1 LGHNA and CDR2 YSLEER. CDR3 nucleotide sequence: TGCGCCAGCAGCCAGGTGGGACCGGATACGCAGTATTTT. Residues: CASSQVGPDTQYF.

The CDR3 reads CASSGTSGGMETQYF. The CDR3 DNA is TGTGCCAGCAGCGGGACTAGCGGGGGTATGGAGACCCAGTACTTC. The chain recombines TRBV7-2 with TRBJ2-5, with 14 nucleotides matching TRBD2. V shed 5 bases and J 5 bases; nucleotides not matched to a gene: 4. The CDR3 totals 15 residues. Germline CDR1 and CDR2: SGHTA and FQGNSA.

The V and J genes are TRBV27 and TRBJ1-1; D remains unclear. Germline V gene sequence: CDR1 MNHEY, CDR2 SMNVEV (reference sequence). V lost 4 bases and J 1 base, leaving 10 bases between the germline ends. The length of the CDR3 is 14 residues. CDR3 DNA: TGTGCCAGCAGTTCGCAGGCAGGGAACACTGAAGCTTTCTTT. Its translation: CASSSQAGNTEAFF.

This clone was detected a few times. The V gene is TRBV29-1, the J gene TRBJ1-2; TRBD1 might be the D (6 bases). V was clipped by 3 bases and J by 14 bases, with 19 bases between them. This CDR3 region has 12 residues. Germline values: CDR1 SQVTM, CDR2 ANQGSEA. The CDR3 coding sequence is TGCAGCGTTGAGGGGGGCCTCCCCTCTTGGACCTTC. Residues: CSVEGGLPSWTF.

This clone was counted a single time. Here the CDR3 DNA reads TGTGCCAGCAGCGTAGAAGGACGGGGCTCCTACGAGCAGTACTTC. This translates into CASSVEGRGSYEQYF. The chain combines TRBV9 with TRBJ2-7; TRBD2 is a possible D gene (5 bases). With 0 bases removed from V and 0 bases from J, the gap between germline ends came to 10 bases. This CDR3 comprises 15 residues. The germline CDR1 and CDR2 sequences are SGDLS and YYNGEE.

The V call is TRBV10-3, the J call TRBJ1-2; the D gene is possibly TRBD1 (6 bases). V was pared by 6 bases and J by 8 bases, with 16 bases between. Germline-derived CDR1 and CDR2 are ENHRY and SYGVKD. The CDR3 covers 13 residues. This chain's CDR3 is CAISDTGSEGYTF. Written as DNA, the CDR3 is TGTGCCATCAGCGATACAGGGTCCGAAGGCTACACCTTC.

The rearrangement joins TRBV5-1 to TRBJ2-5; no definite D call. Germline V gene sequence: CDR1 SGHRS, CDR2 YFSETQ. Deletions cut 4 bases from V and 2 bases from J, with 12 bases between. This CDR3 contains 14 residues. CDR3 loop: CASSTQTLQETQYF. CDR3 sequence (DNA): TGCGCCAGCAGCACCCAAACATTACAAGAGACCCAGTACTTC.

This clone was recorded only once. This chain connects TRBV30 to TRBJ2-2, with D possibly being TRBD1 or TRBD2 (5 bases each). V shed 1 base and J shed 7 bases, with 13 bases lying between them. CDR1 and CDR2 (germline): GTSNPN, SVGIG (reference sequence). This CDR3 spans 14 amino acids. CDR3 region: CAWSEVRAGGELFF. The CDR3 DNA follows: TGTGCCTGGAGTGAGGTCAGGGCGGGCGGGGAGCTGTTTTTT.

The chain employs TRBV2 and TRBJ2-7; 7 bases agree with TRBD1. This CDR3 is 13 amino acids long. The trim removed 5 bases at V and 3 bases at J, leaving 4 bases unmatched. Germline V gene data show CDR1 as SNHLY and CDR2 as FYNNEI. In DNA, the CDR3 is TGTGCCAGCAGTCCCCGACAGGGCTACGAGCAGTACTTC. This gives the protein CASSPRQGYEQYF.

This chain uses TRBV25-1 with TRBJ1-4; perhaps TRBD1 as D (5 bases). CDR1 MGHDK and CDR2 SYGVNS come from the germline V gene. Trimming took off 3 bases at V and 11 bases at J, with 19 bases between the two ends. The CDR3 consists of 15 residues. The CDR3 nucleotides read TGTGCCAGCAGTGAGTTCGTGGGCCAGGGTGTGAAACTGTTTTTT. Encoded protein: CASSEFVGQGVKLFF.

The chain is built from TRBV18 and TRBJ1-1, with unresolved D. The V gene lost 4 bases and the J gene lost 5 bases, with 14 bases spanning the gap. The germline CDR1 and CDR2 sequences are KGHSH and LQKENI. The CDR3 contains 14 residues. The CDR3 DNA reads TGTGCCAGCTCACTCCAGCCCACCAATACTGAAGCTTTCTTT. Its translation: CASSLQPTNTEAFF.

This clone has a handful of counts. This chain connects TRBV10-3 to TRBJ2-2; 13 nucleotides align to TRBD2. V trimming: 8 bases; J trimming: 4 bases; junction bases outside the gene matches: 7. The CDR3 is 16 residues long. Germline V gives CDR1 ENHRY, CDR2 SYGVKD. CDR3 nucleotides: TGTGCCATCGGGACTAGCGGGGAGGCAGGCACCGGGGAGCTGTTTTTT. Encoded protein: CAIGTSGEAGTGELFF.

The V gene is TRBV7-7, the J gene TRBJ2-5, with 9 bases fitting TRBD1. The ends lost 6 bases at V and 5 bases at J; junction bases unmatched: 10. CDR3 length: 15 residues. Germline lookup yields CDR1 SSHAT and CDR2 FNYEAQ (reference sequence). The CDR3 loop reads CASRPGTGSVETQYF. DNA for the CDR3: TGTGCCAGCAGACCGGGGACAGGGAGTGTCGAGACCCAGTACTTC.

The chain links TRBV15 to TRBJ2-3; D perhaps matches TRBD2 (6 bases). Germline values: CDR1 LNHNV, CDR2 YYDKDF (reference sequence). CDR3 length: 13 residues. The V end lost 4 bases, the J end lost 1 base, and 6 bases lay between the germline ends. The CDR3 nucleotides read TGTGCCACCAGCATAGCGGGCACAGATACGCAGTATTTT. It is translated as CATSIAGTDTQYF.

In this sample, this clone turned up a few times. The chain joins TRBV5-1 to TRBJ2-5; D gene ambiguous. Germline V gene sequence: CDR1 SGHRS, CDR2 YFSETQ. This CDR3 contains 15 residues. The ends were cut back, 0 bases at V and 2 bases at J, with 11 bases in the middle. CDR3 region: CASSLEARPQETQYF. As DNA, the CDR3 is TGCGCCAGCAGCTTGGAAGCCCGACCACAAGAGACCCAGTACTTC. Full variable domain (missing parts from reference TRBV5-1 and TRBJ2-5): KAGVTQTPRYLIKTRGQQVTLSCSPISGHRSVSWYQQTPGQGLQFLFEYFSETQRNKGNFPGRFSGRQFSNSRSEMNVSTLELGDSALYLCASSLEARPQETQYFGPGTRLLVL.

This CDR3 is CAISDARLAGGGETQYF. CDR3 DNA: TGTGCCATCAGTGACGCAAGACTAGCGGGAGGCGGCGAGACCCAGTACTTC. V gene TRBV10-3 combines with J gene TRBJ2-5; TRBD2 aligns across 13 bases. J was trimmed by 5 bases and V by 3 bases; bases with no gene match: 9. CDR1 is ENHRY, CDR2 SYGVKD, per germline. The CDR3 totals 17 residues.

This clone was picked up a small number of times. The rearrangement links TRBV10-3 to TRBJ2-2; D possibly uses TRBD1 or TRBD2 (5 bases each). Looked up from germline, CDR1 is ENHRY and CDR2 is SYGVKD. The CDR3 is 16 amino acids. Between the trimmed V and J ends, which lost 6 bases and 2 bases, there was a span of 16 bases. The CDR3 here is CAISIPRDQNTGELFF. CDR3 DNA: TGTGCCATCAGCATCCCCCGGGACCAAAACACCGGGGAGCTGTTTTTT.

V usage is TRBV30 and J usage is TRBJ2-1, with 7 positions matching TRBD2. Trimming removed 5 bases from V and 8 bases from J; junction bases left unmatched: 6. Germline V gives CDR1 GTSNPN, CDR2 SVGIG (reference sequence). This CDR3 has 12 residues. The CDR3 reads CAWAQLADEQFF. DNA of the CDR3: TGTGCCTGGGCCCAGCTAGCGGATGAGCAGTTCTTC. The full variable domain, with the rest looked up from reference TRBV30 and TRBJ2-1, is SQTIHQWPATLVQPVGSPLSLECTVEGTSNPNLYWYRQAAGRGLQLLFYSVGIGQISSEVPQNLSASRPQDRQFILSSKKLLLSDSGFYLCAWAQLADEQFFGPGTRLTVL.

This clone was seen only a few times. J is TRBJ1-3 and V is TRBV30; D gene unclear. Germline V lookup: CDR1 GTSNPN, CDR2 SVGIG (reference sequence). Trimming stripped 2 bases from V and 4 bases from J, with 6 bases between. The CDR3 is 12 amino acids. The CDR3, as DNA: TGTGCCTGGAGTACCGGGGGAAACACCATATATTTT. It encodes CAWSTGGNTIYF.